The rows below give T cell receptor beta chains drawn from one sample of a study of blood T cells in healthy people across ages. Each CDR3 protein gets one entry after TCRdb re-called the 5' RACE reads with MiXCR. The table has roughly 1,700,000 distinct CDR3 sequences, 28% seen once. Sequenced input: blood. The receptors originated from a woman in her twenties or thirties in good health. CDR3s include the opening cysteine and the closing phenylalanine or tryptophan. Each record gives: J gene, V gene, D gene, clone size, CDR3 DNA, CDR3 protein. The D gene is left open where the match is weak. Part of the rows lack a size; the others show once, few, many or a class for expanded clones.

j_call: TRBJ1-1
v_call: TRBV18
d_call: TRBD1
clone_size: few
cdr3_nt: TGTGCCAGCTCACCTCAGGGGGCTAGGTCTGAAGCTTTCTTT
cdr3_aa: CASSPQGARSEAFF

j_call: TRBJ2-1
v_call: TRBV4-3
d_call: TRBD2
clone_size: many
cdr3_nt: TGCGCCAGCAGCCAGGGACTAGCCGAGGGCAATGAGCAGTTCTTC
cdr3_aa: CASSQGLAEGNEQFF

j_call: TRBJ2-7
v_call: TRBV5-1
d_call: -
clone_size: many
cdr3_nt: TGCGCCAGCAGCTCTTCGGAGGGTCGGGAGCAGTACTTC
cdr3_aa: CASSSSEGREQYF

j_call: TRBJ1-5
v_call: TRBV12-3/TRBV12-4
d_call: -
clone_size: few
cdr3_nt: TGTGCCAGCAGTTTTATTATCCGCGGGACGTATAGCAATCAGCCCCAGCATTTT
cdr3_aa: CASSFIIRGTYSNQPQHF

j_call: TRBJ2-3
v_call: TRBV12-3/TRBV12-4
d_call: TRBD2
clone_size: many
cdr3_nt: TGTGCCAGCAGCCAGACTAGCGGCACAGATACGCAGTATTTT
cdr3_aa: CASSQTSGTDTQYF

j_call: TRBJ2-4
v_call: TRBV2
d_call: -
clone_size: once
cdr3_nt: TGTGCCAGCAGTTTCCCGGACCTCTTGAATGAGCAGTACTTC
cdr3_aa: CASSFPDLLNEQYF

j_call: TRBJ2-5
v_call: TRBV7-2
d_call: -
clone_size: many
cdr3_nt: TGTGCCAGCAGCTTTCCTGGGACCCAGTACTTC
cdr3_aa: CASSFPGTQYF

j_call: TRBJ2-4
v_call: TRBV6-1
d_call: -
clone_size: -
cdr3_nt: TGTGCCAGCAGTGAAGATCTAGGTTTGTCTCACATTCAGTACTTC
cdr3_aa: CASSEDLGLSHIQYF

j_call: TRBJ1-4
v_call: TRBV4-3
d_call: TRBD1
clone_size: -
cdr3_nt: TGCGCCAGCAGCCAAGACTCGAGGGGGCCGGCTAATGAAAAACTGTTTTTT
cdr3_aa: CASSQDSRGPANEKLFF

j_call: TRBJ2-7
v_call: TRBV29-1
d_call: -
clone_size: -
cdr3_nt: TGCAGCGTCACAGGGTTAGGGGTGGGCGAGCAGTACTTC
cdr3_aa: CSVTGLGVGEQYF

j_call: TRBJ2-1
v_call: TRBV5-1
d_call: -
clone_size: -
cdr3_nt: TGCGCCAGCAGCTTGGTTGGGGGTCCTTGGTCCTACGAGCAGTTCTTC
cdr3_aa: CASSLVGGPWSYEQFF

j_call: TRBJ2-3
v_call: TRBV20-1
d_call: -
clone_size: -
cdr3_nt: TGCAGTGCTAGTCACCCGGACCTCACAGATACGCAGTATTTT
cdr3_aa: CSASHPDLTDTQYF

j_call: TRBJ2-7
v_call: TRBV2
d_call: -
clone_size: few
cdr3_nt: TGTGCCAGCAGTGAAGAGGGTTTCTACGAGCAGTACTTC
cdr3_aa: CASSEEGFYEQYF

j_call: TRBJ1-4
v_call: TRBV29-1
d_call: -
clone_size: few
cdr3_nt: TGCAGCGCCATCCGGGGGTTCGGAGAGTCTAATGAAAAACTGTTTTTT
cdr3_aa: CSAIRGFGESNEKLFF

j_call: TRBJ2-3
v_call: TRBV4-3
d_call: TRBD2
clone_size: -
cdr3_nt: TGCGCCAGCAGCCAAGGGACTAGCGGGAGGACAGATACGCAGTATTTT
cdr3_aa: CASSQGTSGRTDTQYF

j_call: TRBJ2-7
v_call: TRBV29-1
d_call: -
clone_size: few
cdr3_nt: TGCAGCGTTGATGTGCCCGAAGCAGGCTACGAGCAGTACTTC
cdr3_aa: CSVDVPEAGYEQYF

j_call: TRBJ1-2
v_call: TRBV2
d_call: -
clone_size: few
cdr3_nt: TGTGCCAGCAGTGAGGCCCCGGATGGCTACACCTTC
cdr3_aa: CASSEAPDGYTF

j_call: TRBJ1-3
v_call: TRBV6-5
d_call: -
clone_size: -
cdr3_nt: TGTGCCAGCGGACGGTCCTCTGGAAACACCATATATTTT
cdr3_aa: CASGRSSGNTIYF

j_call: TRBJ2-3
v_call: TRBV20-1
d_call: -
clone_size: few
cdr3_nt: TGCAGTGCTCCCAGCGACGGTTACGATACGCAGTATTTT
cdr3_aa: CSAPSDGYDTQYF

j_call: TRBJ1-3
v_call: TRBV27
d_call: -
clone_size: -
cdr3_nt: TGTGCCAGCAGTTCTACCTATCGCCACTCTGGAAACACCATATATTTT
cdr3_aa: CASSSTYRHSGNTIYF

j_call: TRBJ2-3
v_call: TRBV29-1
d_call: -
clone_size: many
cdr3_nt: TGCAGCGTCCGACAGGGCACAGATACGCAGTATTTT
cdr3_aa: CSVRQGTDTQYF

j_call: TRBJ2-7
v_call: TRBV7-8
d_call: -
clone_size: few
cdr3_nt: TGTGCCAGTATGGCGCGGGGCCCCTACGAGCAGTACTTC
cdr3_aa: CASMARGPYEQYF

j_call: TRBJ1-2
v_call: TRBV5-6
d_call: -
clone_size: many
cdr3_nt: TGTGCCAGCAGCGCCGAACAGGGTCTGTATGGCTACACCTTC
cdr3_aa: CASSAEQGLYGYTF

j_call: TRBJ2-1
v_call: TRBV29-1
d_call: -
clone_size: -
cdr3_nt: TGCAGCGTTGAAACGGGGTTCAATGAGCAGTTCTTC
cdr3_aa: CSVETGFNEQFF

j_call: TRBJ2-3
v_call: TRBV11-2
d_call: TRBD1
clone_size: -
cdr3_nt: TGTGCCACCACTCCGGGACAGGGATTTCCCCCACTAATCACAGATACGCAGTATTTT
cdr3_aa: CATTPGQGFPPLITDTQYF

j_call: TRBJ2-1
v_call: TRBV3-1
d_call: -
clone_size: few
cdr3_nt: TGTGCCAGCAGCTATTCTGCGGGCGACAATGAGCAGTTCTTC
cdr3_aa: CASSYSAGDNEQFF

j_call: TRBJ1-1
v_call: TRBV15
d_call: -
clone_size: -
cdr3_nt: TGTGCCACCAGAACCGCGGGGCGCCCTGAAGCTTTCTTT
cdr3_aa: CATRTAGRPEAFF

j_call: TRBJ2-2
v_call: TRBV4-3
d_call: TRBD2
clone_size: -
cdr3_nt: TGCGCCAGCAGCCAAGCGCCGGGAGGGGAGAACACCGGGGAGCTGTTTTTT
cdr3_aa: CASSQAPGGENTGELFF

j_call: TRBJ2-3
v_call: TRBV20-1
d_call: TRBD2
clone_size: -
cdr3_nt: TGCAGTGCTAGAGATCGTGAGACTAGCGCGGATACGCAGTATTTT
cdr3_aa: CSARDRETSADTQYF

j_call: TRBJ2-1
v_call: TRBV11-2
d_call: -
clone_size: -
cdr3_nt: TGTGCCAGCTCTAGCGGACAGAGGTACGATGAGCAGTTCTTC
cdr3_aa: CASSSGQRYDEQFF

j_call: TRBJ1-3
v_call: TRBV7-2
d_call: -
clone_size: -
cdr3_nt: TGTGCCAGCAGCTCACGGAGGGGTCGTGGAAACACCATATATTTT
cdr3_aa: CASSSRRGRGNTIYF

j_call: TRBJ2-7
v_call: TRBV7-2
d_call: TRBD2
clone_size: few
cdr3_nt: TGTGCCAGCAGCTCGGGACTAGCGGGGTTCTACGAGCAGTACTTC
cdr3_aa: CASSSGLAGFYEQYF

j_call: TRBJ2-1
v_call: TRBV20-1
d_call: -
clone_size: few
cdr3_nt: TGCAGTGCCCTCTCCGTGAGTGGCAGGGGAAATGAGCAGTTCTTC
cdr3_aa: CSALSVSGRGNEQFF

j_call: TRBJ2-7
v_call: TRBV10-3
d_call: -
clone_size: few
cdr3_nt: TGTGCCATCAGTGAGTGGGTCGGCGAGCAGTACTTC
cdr3_aa: CAISEWVGEQYF

j_call: TRBJ2-3
v_call: TRBV5-1
d_call: -
clone_size: -
cdr3_nt: TGCGCCAGCAGCTGGTACGGGGACACAGATACGCAGTATTTT
cdr3_aa: CASSWYGDTDTQYF

j_call: TRBJ1-3
v_call: TRBV14
d_call: TRBD1
clone_size: -
cdr3_nt: TGTGCCAGCAGCCAAGAAGGCAGGGGGTCCGGAAACACCATATATTTT
cdr3_aa: CASSQEGRGSGNTIYF

j_call: TRBJ1-5
v_call: TRBV4-3
d_call: -
clone_size: -
cdr3_nt: TGCGCCAGCAGCGACGGACGGGGGAGCAATCAGCCCCAGCATTTT
cdr3_aa: CASSDGRGSNQPQHF

j_call: TRBJ1-5
v_call: TRBV4-2
d_call: -
clone_size: -
cdr3_nt: TGTGCCAGCAGCCAAGGTCTGGTGAGCAATCAGCCCCAGCATTTT
cdr3_aa: CASSQGLVSNQPQHF

j_call: TRBJ2-1
v_call: TRBV20-1
d_call: TRBD2
clone_size: -
cdr3_nt: TGCAGTGGCCGAGAGGGACTAGCACGAGAGCAGTTCTTC
cdr3_aa: CSGREGLAREQFF

j_call: TRBJ2-3
v_call: TRBV5-1
d_call: TRBD1
clone_size: few
cdr3_nt: TGCGCCAGCAGCACCGGACAGGGCACGCAGTATTTT
cdr3_aa: CASSTGQGTQYF

j_call: TRBJ2-7
v_call: TRBV5-1
d_call: TRBD2
clone_size: -
cdr3_nt: TGCGCCAGCAGCTTGGCCGAGACTAGCGGATACGAGCAGTACTTC
cdr3_aa: CASSLAETSGYEQYF

j_call: TRBJ2-3
v_call: TRBV5-1
d_call: -
clone_size: -
cdr3_nt: TGCGCCAGCAGCCCAGACTCGAGCGCCTCCCAGAAGACGCAGTATTTT
cdr3_aa: CASSPDSSASQKTQYF

j_call: TRBJ2-1
v_call: TRBV10-3
d_call: -
clone_size: few
cdr3_nt: TGTGCCATCAGTGAACTAGATGCCAATGAGCAGTTCTTC
cdr3_aa: CAISELDANEQFF

j_call: TRBJ2-1
v_call: TRBV20-1
d_call: -
clone_size: few
cdr3_nt: TGCAGTGCTAGAGACGGCTTACGCACCCGCTCCTACAATGAGCAGTTCTTC
cdr3_aa: CSARDGLRTRSYNEQFF

j_call: TRBJ1-1
v_call: TRBV7-9
d_call: -
clone_size: -
cdr3_nt: TGTGCCAGCAGACCCGATGCACAGAAAATGAACACTGAAGCTTTCTTT
cdr3_aa: CASRPDAQKMNTEAFF

j_call: TRBJ1-1
v_call: TRBV12-3/TRBV12-4
d_call: -
clone_size: few
cdr3_nt: TGTGCCAGCAGTTGGGTCGGTAAAGCTTTCTTT
cdr3_aa: CASSWVGKAFF

j_call: TRBJ2-7
v_call: TRBV18
d_call: -
clone_size: -
cdr3_nt: TGTGCCAGCTCTCCACAGCCCGCCTTCGACGAGCAGTACTTC
cdr3_aa: CASSPQPAFDEQYF

j_call: TRBJ1-2
v_call: TRBV12-3/TRBV12-4
d_call: -
clone_size: -
cdr3_nt: TGTGCCAGCAGTTTAGCCGGGGGACTCCCGACCTTAGGCTACACCTTC
cdr3_aa: CASSLAGGLPTLGYTF

j_call: TRBJ1-6
v_call: TRBV4-3
d_call: -
clone_size: few
cdr3_nt: TGCGCCAGCAGCCAGTGGTCAGGGCCGGGTAATAATTCACCCCTCCACTTT
cdr3_aa: CASSQWSGPGNNSPLHF

j_call: TRBJ2-5
v_call: TRBV5-1
d_call: -
clone_size: few
cdr3_nt: TGCGCCAGCAGCTCCGGGGTACGGGCCGTACGAGAGACCCAGTACTTC
cdr3_aa: CASSSGVRAVRETQYF

j_call: TRBJ2-6
v_call: TRBV28
d_call: -
clone_size: few
cdr3_nt: TGTGCCAGCAGGGCGGTAGGGGCCAACGTCCTGACTTTC
cdr3_aa: CASRAVGANVLTF

j_call: TRBJ2-7
v_call: TRBV5-5
d_call: -
clone_size: few
cdr3_nt: TGTGCCAGCAGCTTGATAGGGGACAAGAGCTACGAGCAGTACTTC
cdr3_aa: CASSLIGDKSYEQYF

j_call: TRBJ2-7
v_call: TRBV5-1
d_call: TRBD2
clone_size: few
cdr3_nt: TGCGCCAGCAGCTTGCTCGCGGGAGTGACCTACGAGCAGTACTTC
cdr3_aa: CASSLLAGVTYEQYF